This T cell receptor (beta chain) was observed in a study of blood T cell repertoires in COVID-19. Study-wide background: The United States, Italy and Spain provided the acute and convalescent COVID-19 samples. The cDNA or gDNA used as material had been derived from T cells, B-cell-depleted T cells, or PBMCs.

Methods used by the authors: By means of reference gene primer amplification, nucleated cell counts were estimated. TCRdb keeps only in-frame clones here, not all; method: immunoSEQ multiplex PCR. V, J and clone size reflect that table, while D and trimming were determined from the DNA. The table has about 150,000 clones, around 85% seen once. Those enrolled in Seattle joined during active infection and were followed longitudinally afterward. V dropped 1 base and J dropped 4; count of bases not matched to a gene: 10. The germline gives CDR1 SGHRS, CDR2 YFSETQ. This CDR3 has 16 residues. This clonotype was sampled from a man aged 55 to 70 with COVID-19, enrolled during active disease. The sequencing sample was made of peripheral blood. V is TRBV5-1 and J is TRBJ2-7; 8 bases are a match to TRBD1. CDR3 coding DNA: TGCGCCAGCAGCTTGACCCCCGCCGGGACAGGTTACGAGCAGTACTTC. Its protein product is CASSLTPAGTGYEQYF.